The 17 T cell receptor beta chains below were found in one sample sequenced in a study of cytotoxic CD8 clonotypes in ibrutinib-treated CLL. Here immunoSEQ multiplex PCR was the method, and the copy in TCRdb shows in-frame clones only, minus some. The data contain approximately 160,000 clones, over 75% of them seen just once; the ten biggest clones take up roughly 3%. The input for sequencing was PBMCs, taken at disease progression, from a patient treated with ibrutinib. All receptors derive from a human donor with chronic lymphocytic leukemia.

The chain recombines TRBV28 with TRBJ1-2; a weak D match, TRBD1 (5 bases). This CDR3 is built from 13 residues. The V and J ends lost 3 bases and 8 bases respectively, with 13 bases between them. Germline V gene lookup returns CDR1 MDHEN and CDR2 SYDVKM. The CDR3: CASSFLVGGGYTF. CDR3 in DNA: TGTGCCAGCAGTTTCCTCGTGGGGGGAGGCTACACCTTC.

This chain connects TRBV10-3 to TRBJ1-2; D may be TRBD1 (5 bases). Trimming shortened V by 2 bases and J by 5 bases, and 9 bases separated the two germline ends. This CDR3 spans 13 amino acids. CDR1 is ENHRY and CDR2 is SYGVKD in the germline V gene. CDR3 coding DNA: TGTGCCATCAGTGAGACAGGACTTTATGGCTACACCTTC. Protein product: CAISETGLYGYTF.

The V call is TRBV19, the J call TRBJ1-4; 7 nucleotides align to TRBD1. The CDR3 runs to 14 residues. From germline, CDR1 is LNHDA and CDR2 SQIVND (reference sequence). V shed 6 bases, J shed 2 bases, and the junction held 3 bases outside the gene matches. The CDR3 DNA is TGTGCCAGTAGGGAGGGGGCGACTAATGAAAAACTGTTTTTT. This encodes CASREGATNEKLFF.

This clone has just one count. This sequence joins TRBV7-3 and TRBJ2-1; no clear D. The CDR3 runs 17 residues. CDR1 and CDR2 (germline): SGHTA, FQGTGA. V was shortened by 4 bases and J by 0 bases, with 16 bases between the two germline ends. In nucleotides, the CDR3 is TGTGCCAGCAGCTCCGACGTCGGCACTTCCTCCTACAATGAGCAGTTCTTC. This encodes CASSSDVGTSSYNEQFF.

This chain connects TRBV6-1 to TRBJ1-2; D unclear. From germline, CDR1 is MNHNS and CDR2 SASEGT. The CDR3 contains 14 residues. Deletions cut 7 bases from V and 8 bases from J, with 20 bases between. The CDR3: CASTPADLYGGYTF. The DNA of the CDR3 is TGTGCCAGCACCCCCGCGGACCTGTATGGCGGCTACACCTTC.

V usage is TRBV7-2 and J usage is TRBJ2-1, with TRBD2 matching 9 bases. CDR3 length: 16 residues. The germline V gene has CDR1 SGHTA and CDR2 FQGNSA. V lost 5 bases and J lost 5; bases outside the gene matches: 10. The CDR3 sequence: CASSTTGTSINNEQFF. CDR3 coding DNA: TGTGCCAGCAGCACCACCGGGACTAGCATCAACAATGAGCAGTTCTTC.

The rearrangement uses TRBV19 and TRBJ1-1; D not resolved. Germline V gene data show CDR1 as LNHDA and CDR2 as SQIVND (reference sequence). V lost 8 bases to trimming and J lost 5 bases, with 9 bases between them. The CDR3 is made up of 11 amino acids. The CDR3, as DNA: TGTGCCAGTGCGGGGAGGACTGAAGCTTTCTTT. Amino acid sequence: CASAGRTEAFF.

The V and J genes are TRBV27 and TRBJ1-5, with unresolved D. V was clipped by 6 bases and J by 7 bases, with 16 bases between them. The germline gives CDR1 MNHEY, CDR2 SMNVEV (reference sequence). CDR3 size: 14 residues. CDR3 DNA: TGTGCCAGCAGGTATACCCTCAGTGGACAGCCCCAGCATTTT. It codes for CASRYTLSGQPQHF.

The chain employs TRBV27 and TRBJ1-1, with D tentatively TRBD1 (5 bases). Per the germline V gene, CDR1 is MNHEY and CDR2 is SMNVEV (reference sequence). The CDR3 runs 14 residues. With 4 bases removed from V and 0 bases from J, the gap between germline ends came to 9 bases. Here the CDR3 DNA reads TGTGCCAGCAGTTGGGGCATGATGAACACTGAAGCTTTCTTT. Encoded protein: CASSWGMMNTEAFF.

V and J are TRBV5-6 and TRBJ2-7; D remains unclear. Germline-derived CDR1 and CDR2 are SGHDT and YYEEEE. The CDR3 sequence is 11 residues long. Trimming removed 3 bases from V and 5 bases from J, with 6 bases in between. This CDR3 reads CASSSLNEQYF. For the CDR3, the DNA is TGTGCCAGCAGCTCCCTCAACGAGCAGTACTTC.

The rearrangement links TRBV7-3 to TRBJ1-2; TRBD1 aligns across 7 bases. The CDR3 sequence is 13 residues long. Trimming took 5 bases from V and 14 from J; bases not matched to a gene: 14. Germline CDR1 SGHTA, CDR2 FQGTGA. The chain's CDR3 is CASSPGGGGGVTF. The CDR3, as DNA: TGTGCCAGCAGCCCCGGGGGAGGGGGCGGTGTAACCTTC.

The chain recombines TRBV5-1 with TRBJ2-3; D unresolved. V was clipped by 0 bases and J by 2 bases, with 13 bases between them. Germline-derived CDR1 and CDR2 are SGHRS and YFSETQ. The length of the CDR3 is 16 residues. The CDR3 protein is CASSLDSRLNTDTQYF. CDR3 DNA: TGCGCCAGCAGCTTGGACAGTAGACTGAACACAGATACGCAGTATTTT.

This clone is a singleton in its sample. The chain couples TRBV27 to TRBJ1-1, with 7 positions matching TRBD1. There are 15 residues in the CDR3. Germline CDR1 and CDR2: MNHEY and SMNVEV (reference sequence). After removal of 4 bases from V and 5 bases from J, the junction contained 10 bases not matched to a gene. Here the CDR3 reads CASSSYRGVGTEAFF. As DNA, the CDR3 is TGTGCCAGCAGTTCGTACAGGGGAGTGGGTACTGAAGCTTTCTTT.

The rearrangement links TRBV5-1 to TRBJ2-5; 13 bases match TRBD2. Germline loops: CDR1 SGHRS, CDR2 YFSETQ. The ends lost 3 bases at V and 3 bases at J; junction bases unmatched: 8. The CDR3 is 17 residues long. CDR3 in DNA: TGCGCCAGCAGCTCCTCCCAACTAGCGGGAGGGAAAGAGACCCAGTACTTC. Amino acids: CASSSSQLAGGKETQYF.

V gene TRBV5-1 combines with J gene TRBJ2-7; 8 bases align to TRBD1. Germline CDR1 reads SGHRS; CDR2 reads YFSETQ. The J segment lost 1 base and the V segment lost 4 bases, leaving 7 bases of the junction unmatched. The CDR3 covers 15 residues. DNA of the CDR3: TGCGCCAGCAGCCCTAGCACAGGGGGTTCCTACGAGCAGTACTTC. As protein: CASSPSTGGSYEQYF.

The rearrangement links TRBV5-5 to TRBJ2-5, with 10 bases identical to TRBD1. V shed 4 bases, J shed 5 bases, and the junction held 8 bases outside the gene matches. The CDR3 contains 15 residues. Germline V gives CDR1 SGHKS, CDR2 YYEKEE (reference sequence). CDR3 sequence: CASSTGQGVAETQYF. The CDR3 bases are TGTGCCAGCAGCACCGGACAGGGGGTTGCGGAGACCCAGTACTTC. Together with reference TRBV5-5 and TRBJ2-5, the CDR3 gives the full variable domain: DAGVTQSPTHLIKTRGQQVTLRCSPISGHKSVSWYQQVLGQGPQFIFQYYEKEERGRGNFPDRFSARQFPNYSSELNVNALLLGDSALYLCASSTGQGVAETQYFGPGTRLLVL.

The chain uses TRBV12-2 and TRBJ1-2. TRBV12-2 is a pseudogene locus. The CDR3 is made up of 20 amino acids. CDR3 nucleotide sequence: TGTGCAAGTCGCCCCTCCCGCTCCAAGGGGGACTTATGTGCTAACTATGGCTACACCTTC. Translated, it gives CASRPSRSKGDLCANYGYTF.